This T cell receptor beta chain was documented in a study of T-cell memory formation after mild COVID-19 (dated by TCRdb to about 2021). With regard to the full study: TCR sequence clusters from the two donors were largely donor specific. T-cell clones expanding and contracting after mild COVID-19 in a couple of donors were tracked by longitudinal TCRalpha and TCRbeta repertoire sequencing. Two young, previously healthy adult volunteers made up the cohort, one male and one female. The full study reports these points: Only a couple of mild cases were covered by the study, and larger cohorts that include severe cases with pre-infection samples were considered necessary. The detection of some responding clones in pre-infection memory suggests that pre-existing cross-reactive memory T cells joined the SARS-CoV-2 response. Contracting CD4+ clones turned up mainly in the CM and EM memory subsets, whereas EMRA was where CD8+ clones were enriched. SARS-CoV-2 specificity was not confirmed for the second-wave clones peaking on day 37. From day 15 to 85, contracting clones showed balanced CD4/CD8 phenotypes, whereas a second wave of clones that expanded from day 15 to 37 leaned towards CD4+.

Sequencing took place on an Illumina NovaSeq 6000. TCRalpha and TCRbeta cDNA libraries were built by 5'RACE with constant-segment primers, adding sample barcodes and unique molecular identifiers. Trizol reagent was used to extract RNA from every sample. Library amplification was performed in two PCR steps, and a second sample barcode and Illumina TruSeq adapters were introduced in the second step. Sequencing of the libraries was done on an Illumina NovaSeq, producing 2 x 150 bp paired-end reads. The source study handled its data this way. Demultiplexing of reads and collapsing into UMI-guided consensus sequences were performed with migec v1.2.7. Using mixcr v2.1.11, UMI consensuses were aligned to TRA and TRB V and J templates and then assembled into clonotypes. A clonotype was counted as expanded or contracted only if both edgeR and NoisET called the change significant, with noise models trained on biological replicates. For edgeR calls, a false discovery rate-adjusted p below 0.01 and a log2 fold-change threshold of 1 were applied. PCA with hierarchical clustering of max-normalized trajectories of the 1000 most abundant clonotypes was used as exploratory dynamics analysis. Separately sequenced CD4+ and CD8+ repertoires were used to assign the CD4 or CD8 phenotype of responding clones. Using fastp at Q25 and MiXCR, TCRdb reprocessed the public reads and kept productive beta chains. Here each entry gathers all rows of one CDR3 protein and keeps the most common genes and DNA. The V and J calls and clone size are TCRdb's, not the authors'. This sample comprises over 300,000 distinct CDR3 sequences, around 20% of them detected only once. The ten largest clones capture 21% of the sample.

Worth noting for this clonotype: No antigen is known for it. Per-base quality was not reported, and no clone a single base away is much larger than it.

Ficoll-Paque density gradient centrifugation was used to isolate PBMCs. Trimming removed 5 bases from V and 6 bases from J; the gene matches leave 4 bases unexplained. The CDR3 sequence holds 13 residues, the cysteine and phenylalanine included. Solely the CDR3 DNA is kept, with 39 bases framed from the first base. For CDR1 and CDR2, the germline V gene lists KGHSH and LQKENI. The sequence was obtained from a man aged 18 to 29 who had mild COVID-19 (a few samples of this study predate the infection). The sample titles of this study are shuffled in the database, so cell type and time point are left out; the donor was told from shared clones. Recombination linked TRBV18 to TRBJ1-3, and 7 junction bases match TRBD1. The sample comprised PBMCs or a T cell subset sorted from them (not recorded which). The CDR3 has the sequence CASSEGQKNTIYF. In nucleotide form, the sequence is TGTGCCAGCTCAGAGGGACAGAAAAACACCATATATTTT.